This passage covers 28 T cell receptor beta chains from one sample sequenced in a study of blood T cells in healthy people across ages. PCR was performed a second time for about 7 to 11 cycles using a sample-barcoded 5' primer and a J-beta primer mix. MiXCR was run by TCRdb on the 5' RACE reads, yielding one entry per CDR3 protein. The top ten hold approximately 4% of the sample, which has 600,000 to 1,000,000 distinct CDR3 sequences, 20% to 30% seen once. These data also featured in a second study, about T cells of mothers and their children.

Specimen: blood. These receptors all come from a boy between 5 and 17 years old in good health.

Concerning this clonotype: Relative to the germline gene, one junction end is altered; a read error may explain this. The chain uses TRBV28 and TRBJ1-5, with D possibly being TRBD1 (5 bases). The CDR3 is made up of 17 amino acids. Germline V CDR1 and CDR2: MDHEN, SYDVKM. The CDR3 loop reads CASSPIPTTAQNPPQHF. The DNA for the CDR3 is TGTGCCAGCAGTCCTATTCCCACGACAGCTCAGAATCCGCCCCAGCATTTT.

This clonotype occurred a few times. The chain couples TRBV7-2 to TRBJ2-7, with D perhaps matching TRBD2 (5 bases). V shed 4 bases and J shed 4 bases, with 17 bases lying between them. CDR3 length: 15 amino acids. Germline V gene sequence: CDR1 SGHTA, CDR2 FQGNSA. The CDR3 nucleotides are TGTGCCAGCAGCTCGTCCAGCGGCCTTTTTTACGAGCAGTACTTC. It specifies CASSSSSGLFYEQYF.

The CDR3 region is CASRVDRVNSPLHF. In nucleotides, the CDR3 is TGTGCCAGCAGGGTTGACAGGGTTAATTCACCCCTCCACTTT. The chain joins TRBV2 to TRBJ1-6; 7 nucleotides align to TRBD1. From germline, CDR1 is SNHLY and CDR2 FYNNEI. With V trimmed by 6 bases and J by 6 bases, 5 bases remained unmatched. This CDR3 is built from 14 residues.

The sample holds many counts of this clonotype. V gene TRBV6-5 combines with J gene TRBJ2-7; D perhaps matches TRBD2 (6 bases). The CDR3 has 12 amino acids. V was shortened by 5 bases and J by 3 bases, with 8 bases between the two germline ends. Germline lookup yields CDR1 MNHEY and CDR2 SVGAGI. The CDR3 here is CASSGEVYEQYF. The DNA for the CDR3 is TGTGCCAGCAGTGGGGAGGTCTACGAGCAGTACTTC.

The chain has TRBV28 and TRBJ2-5; 10 nucleotides align to TRBD1. The DNA end lines up better with TRBJ2-7; the J call may be wrong. The CDR3 runs 15 residues. Germline-derived CDR1 and CDR2 are MDHEN and SYDVKM. Written as DNA, the CDR3 is TGTGCCAGCACACGACAGGGGGCCCCCTCCTACGAGCAGTACTTC. Amino acid sequence: CASTRQGAPSYEQYF.

Only a few counts were recorded for this clonotype. V is TRBV28 and J is TRBJ2-5, with D possibly being TRBD2 (5 bases). The DNA end is more similar to TRBJ2-7, so the J call may be wrong. Germline CDR1 is MDHEN and CDR2 is SYDVKM. This CDR3 spans 15 amino acids. The CDR3 bases are TGTGCCAGCAGTTACGGACTGGGTAAGGCCTACGAGCAGTACTTC. Its protein is CASSYGLGKAYEQYF.

A few counts support this clonotype. Relative to the germline gene, one junction end is altered; a read error may explain this. The genes are TRBV20-1 and TRBJ1-6, with D possibly being TRBD1 (5 bases). The CDR3 extends over 15 amino acids. Germline CDR1 DFQATT, CDR2 SNEGSKA (reference sequence). This chain's CDR3 is CSAKEGAGEIVPHHF. The CDR3 DNA follows: TGCAGTGCTAAAGAAGGGGCAGGAGAAATCGTACCCCACCACTTT.

This clonotype appeared a few times. At one boundary the junction diverges from the germline segment, which might be a read error. The gene calls are TRBV9 and TRBJ2-3, with TRBD1 identical over 7 bases. The length of the CDR3 is 17 residues. Germline loops: CDR1 SGDLS, CDR2 YYNGEE. The DNA for the CDR3 is TGTACCAGCAGCGTAGGGGGCGGAAAGACTAGCACAGATACGCAGTATTTT. Translating gives CTSSVGGGKTSTDTQYF. Combining the CDR3 with reference TRBV9 and TRBJ2-3 gives the whole variable domain DSGVTQTPKHLITATGQRVTLRCSPRSGDLSVYWYQQSLDQGLQFLIQYYNGEERAKGNILERFSAQQFPDLHSELNLSSLELGDSALYFCTSSVGGGKTSTDTQYFGPGTRLTVL.

Details on this clonotype: A much larger clone differs by one base, so this may be a read error. V and J are TRBV9 and TRBJ2-1; TRBD1 matches at 8 bases. The J call could be wrong; TRBJ2-5 is a better fit for the DNA end. The length of the CDR3 is 18 residues. Germline CDR1 is SGDLS and CDR2 is YYNGEE. CDR3 DNA: TGTGCCAGCAGCCCCCACCCTATAGGGACAACAGGGGGAGAGACCCAGTACTTC. Protein sequence: CASSPHPIGTTGGETQYF.

This clonotype was seen repeatedly, ten times or more. The junction differs from germline at one of its ends, possibly a read error. The V call is TRBV7-2, the J call TRBJ1-1, with TRBD1 as a possible D gene (5 bases). CDR1 and CDR2 (germline): SGHTA, FQGNSA. The CDR3 consists of 11 residues. The CDR3 DNA follows: TGTGCCAGCAGTTTAGGGGTTGAAGCTTTCTTT. This translates into CASSLGVEAFF.

This clonotype has more than one count but fewer than ten. V usage is TRBV4-1 and J usage is TRBJ2-7, with D unclear. The CDR3 is 15 amino acids. V was cut by 9 bases and J by 0 bases, with 18 bases left in between. Germline loops: CDR1 MGHRA, CDR2 YSYEKL. CDR3: CARPSLRAISYEQYF. The CDR3 coding sequence is TGCGCCAGGCCCTCTCTAAGGGCTATCTCCTACGAGCAGTACTTC.

As concerns this clonotype: This CDR3 is missing its conserved last phenylalanine or tryptophan, likely due to a read error. The rearrangement uses TRBV7-2 and TRBJ2-1; possibly TRBD1 for D (5 bases). The germline V gene has CDR1 SGHTA and CDR2 FQGNSA. This CDR3 has 13 residues. V gave up 1 base and J gave up 7 bases, with 8 bases separating them. The DNA for the CDR3 is TGTGCCAGCAGCTTAGACAGGTGGAATGAGCAGTTCCTC. Amino acid sequence: CASSLDRWNEQFL.

The chain uses TRBV20-1 and TRBJ2-7; 9 bases are a match to TRBD1. The CDR3 contains 14 residues. After removal of 6 bases from V and 1 base from J, the junction contained 7 bases not matched to a gene. Germline CDR1 and CDR2: DFQATT and SNEGSKA (reference sequence). The CDR3 nucleotides are TGCAGTGCACCAGCACAGGGGGCTTCCTACGAGCAGTACTTC. It translates to CSAPAQGASYEQYF.

This clonotype was detected only a few times. This chain connects TRBV7-9 to TRBJ2-5; D is perhaps TRBD1 or TRBD2 (6 bases each). The end of the DNA aligns better with TRBJ2-7, so the J call may be wrong. The CDR3 runs 15 residues. Germline V gives CDR1 SEHNR, CDR2 FQNEAQ (reference sequence). The DNA of the CDR3 is TGTGCCAGCAGCCGAGGGGGAGGCAAGACCTACGAGCAGTACTTC. It encodes CASSRGGGKTYEQYF.

The chain has TRBV29-1 and TRBJ2-1, with 7 nucleotides matching TRBD1. This CDR3 is built from 15 residues. Germline CDR1 SQVTM, CDR2 ANQGSEA. V was pared by 4 bases and J by 7 bases, with 13 bases of the junction left unmatched. CDR3 coding DNA: TGCAGCGTTGTGGAGTGGGACAGATACTCGAATGAGCAGTTCTTC. As protein: CSVVEWDRYSNEQFF.

This clonotype was recorded a few times. V gene TRBV21-1 combines with J gene TRBJ2-5; the table gives TRBD1 as D, unverified against the DNA. TRBV21-1 is given as a pseudogene. This CDR3 is built from 14 residues. The DNA of the CDR3 is TGTGCCAGCAAACCGGGACAGGGGATGTGTACCCAGTACTTC. It specifies CASKPGQGMCTQYF.

V gene TRBV7-2 combines with J gene TRBJ2-2; D possibly corresponds to TRBD1 (6 bases). The CDR3 has 15 residues. Deletions cut 6 bases from V and 7 bases from J, with 18 bases between. Germline V gene sequence: CDR1 SGHTA, CDR2 FQGNSA. The CDR3 nucleotides are TGTGCCAGCAGTCCCACAGGGTTAGGGGGCGGGGAGCTGTTTTTT. This sequence encodes CASSPTGLGGGELFF.

The genes are TRBV3-1 and TRBJ2-5; D remains unclear. Trimming removed 6 bases at V and 3 bases at J, with 11 bases between. This CDR3 is built from 13 residues. Germline V lookup: CDR1 LGHDT, CDR2 YNNKEL (reference sequence). The CDR3 sequence: CASSRVPKETQYF. The CDR3 region has the DNA TGTGCCAGCAGTCGTGTGCCCAAAGAGACCCAGTACTTC.

This clonotype was recorded at least ten times. V and J are TRBV28 and TRBJ2-5; no reliable D call. The CDR3 has 16 residues. With 4 bases removed from V and 2 bases from J, the gap between germline ends came to 17 bases. Germline values: CDR1 MDHEN, CDR2 SYDVKM. The CDR3: CASSSITLLGQETQYF. As DNA, the CDR3 is TGTGCCAGCAGTTCCATTACCCTTCTAGGACAAGAGACCCAGTACTTC.

The chain recombines TRBV24-1 with TRBJ2-6, with 9 bases identical to TRBD1. V was pared by 4 bases and J by 0 bases, with 6 bases of the junction left unmatched. This CDR3 is built from 18 residues. Germline V gene lookup returns CDR1 KGHDR and CDR2 SFDVKD. The CDR3 reads CATSDRGQGYSGANVLTF. The CDR3, as DNA: TGTGCCACCAGTGACAGGGGACAGGGCTACTCTGGGGCCAACGTCCTGACTTTC.

This clonotype was seen a few times. The rearrangement links TRBV12-3 or TRBV12-4 to TRBJ2-7; D uncertain. This CDR3 contains 11 residues. V dropped 5 bases and J dropped 9 bases, with 11 bases sitting between them. Written as DNA, the CDR3 is TGTGCCAGCAGTCTTGGGGTTGGGCAGTACTTC. Translation: CASSLGVGQYF.

V is TRBV4-2 and J is TRBJ2-2; D unclear. The CDR3 runs to 14 residues. CDR1 is LGHNA and CDR2 is YNFKEQ in the germline V gene. V lost 0 bases and J 7 bases, leaving 9 bases between the germline ends. The CDR3 coding sequence is TGTGCCAGCAGCCAAGATGGCCTGGGCGGGGAGCTGTTTTTT. Translation gives CASSQDGLGGELFF.

The CDR3 here is CASSHPGQGNQPQHF. CDR3 sequence (DNA): TGTGCCAGCAGTCACCCTGGACAGGGTAATCAGCCCCAGCATTTT. The rearrangement uses TRBV6-7 and TRBJ1-5, with 8 nucleotides matching TRBD1. TRBV6-7 is annotated as an ORF whose role is uncertain. The CDR3 contains 15 residues. V was clipped by 5 bases and J by 4 bases; unmatched bases: 7.

J is TRBJ2-2 and V is TRBV5-1; D might be TRBD1 (6 bases). Per the germline V gene, CDR1 is SGHRS and CDR2 is YFSETQ. V dropped 4 bases and J dropped 6 bases, with 10 bases sitting between them. CDR3 length equals 13 residues. The CDR3 DNA is TGCGCCAGCAGCCGGACAGAGGCCGGGGAGCTGTTTTTT. It specifies CASSRTEAGELFF.

A few counts support this clonotype. The chain joins TRBV27 to TRBJ1-5, with D perhaps matching TRBD1 (5 bases). V was clipped by 11 bases and J by 4 bases, with 12 bases between them. CDR1 MNHEY and CDR2 SMNVEV come from the germline V gene (reference sequence). This CDR3 comprises 12 residues. CDR3 amino acids: CADRQPNQPQHF. In nucleotides, the CDR3 is TGTGCCGATCGACAGCCGAATCAGCCCCAGCATTTT.

This chain uses TRBV4-1 with TRBJ2-2, with D possibly matching TRBD2 (5 bases). V was pared by 10 bases and J by 1 base, with 16 bases between. Germline values: CDR1 MGHRA, CDR2 YSYEKL. CDR3 length: 15 residues. This CDR3 is CAILFFSGNTGELFF. The CDR3 DNA reads TGCGCCATTCTTTTTTTCAGCGGGAACACCGGGGAGCTGTTTTTT.

Concerning this clonotype itself: Mismatch with germline at one junction end may stem from a read error. The chain employs TRBV5-1 and TRBJ2-7; D is unresolved. Germline CDR1 and CDR2: SGHRS and YFSETQ. The CDR3 consists of 12 residues. The CDR3 DNA is TGCGCCAGCAGCAATGAGAGTTACGAGCAGTACTTT. Protein product: CASSNESYEQYF.

This clonotype was seen more than once but under ten times. The chain is built from TRBV7-9 and TRBJ1-2, with D unclear. V lost 1 base, J lost 1 base, and 10 bases lay in between. This CDR3 comprises 15 residues. CDR1 and CDR2 (germline): SEHNR, FQNEAQ (reference sequence). CDR3 sequence (DNA): TGTGCCAGCAGCTTAGAGGGTCTGGGTAACTATGGCTACACCTTC. Its translation is CASSLEGLGNYGYTF.